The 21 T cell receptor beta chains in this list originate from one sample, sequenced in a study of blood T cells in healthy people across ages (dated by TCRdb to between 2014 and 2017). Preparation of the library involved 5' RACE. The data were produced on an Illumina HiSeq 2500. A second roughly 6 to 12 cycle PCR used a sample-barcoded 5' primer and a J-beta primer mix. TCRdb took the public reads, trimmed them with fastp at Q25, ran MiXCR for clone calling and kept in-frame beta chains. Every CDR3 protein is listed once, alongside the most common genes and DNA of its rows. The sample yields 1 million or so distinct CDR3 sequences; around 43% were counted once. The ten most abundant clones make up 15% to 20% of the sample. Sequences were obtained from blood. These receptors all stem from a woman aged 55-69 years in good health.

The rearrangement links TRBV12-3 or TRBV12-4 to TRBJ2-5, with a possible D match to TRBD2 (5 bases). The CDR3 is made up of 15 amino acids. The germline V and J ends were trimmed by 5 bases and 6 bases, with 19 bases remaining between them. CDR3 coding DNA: TGTGCCAGCAGTCCGTTACGGGAAGTAGGAAAGACCCAGTACTTC. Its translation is CASSPLREVGKTQYF.

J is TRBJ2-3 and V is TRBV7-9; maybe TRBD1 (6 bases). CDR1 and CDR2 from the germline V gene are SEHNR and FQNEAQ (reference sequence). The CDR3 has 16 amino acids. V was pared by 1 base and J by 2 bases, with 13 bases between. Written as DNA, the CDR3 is TGTGCCAGCAGCTTAGTTGGGACAAGGCTCACAGATACGCAGTATTTT. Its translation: CASSLVGTRLTDTQYF.

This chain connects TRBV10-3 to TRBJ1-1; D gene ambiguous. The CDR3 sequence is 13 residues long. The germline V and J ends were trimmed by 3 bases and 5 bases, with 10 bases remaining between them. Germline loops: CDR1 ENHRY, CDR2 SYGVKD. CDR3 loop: CAISDPLGTEAFF. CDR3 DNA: TGTGCCATCAGTGACCCCTTGGGAACTGAAGCTTTCTTT.

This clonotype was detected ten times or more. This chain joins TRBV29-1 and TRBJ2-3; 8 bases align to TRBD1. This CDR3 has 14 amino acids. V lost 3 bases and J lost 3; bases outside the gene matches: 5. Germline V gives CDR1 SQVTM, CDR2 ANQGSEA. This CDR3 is CSVDKTGATDTQYF. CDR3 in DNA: TGCAGCGTTGATAAGACAGGGGCAACAGATACGCAGTATTTT.

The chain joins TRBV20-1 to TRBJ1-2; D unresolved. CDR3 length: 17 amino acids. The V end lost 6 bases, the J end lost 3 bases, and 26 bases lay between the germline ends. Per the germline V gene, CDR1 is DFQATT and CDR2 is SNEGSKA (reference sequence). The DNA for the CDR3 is TGCAGTGCCCCACGATTAGAAGTGCAGGCTGGGGACTATGGCTACACCTTC. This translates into CSAPRLEVQAGDYGYTF.

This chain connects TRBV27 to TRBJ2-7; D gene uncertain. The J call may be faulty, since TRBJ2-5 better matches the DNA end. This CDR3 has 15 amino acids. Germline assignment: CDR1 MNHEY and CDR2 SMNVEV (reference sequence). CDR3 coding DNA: TGTGCCAGCAGCGCGGAGTCAGGCAATCAAGAGACCCAGTACTTC. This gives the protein CASSAESGNQETQYF.

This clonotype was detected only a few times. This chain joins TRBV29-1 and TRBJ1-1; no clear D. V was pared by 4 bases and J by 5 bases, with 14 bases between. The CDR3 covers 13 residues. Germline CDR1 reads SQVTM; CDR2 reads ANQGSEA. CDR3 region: CSVVTGEGTEAFF. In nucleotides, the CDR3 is TGCAGCGTTGTGACCGGGGAAGGGACTGAAGCTTTCTTT.

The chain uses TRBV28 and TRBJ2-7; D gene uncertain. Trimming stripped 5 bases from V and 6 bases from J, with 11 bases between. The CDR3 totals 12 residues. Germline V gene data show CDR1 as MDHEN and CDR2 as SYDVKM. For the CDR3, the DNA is TGTGCCAGCAGTCCCACCCTGCCCGAGCAGTACTTC. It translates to CASSPTLPEQYF.

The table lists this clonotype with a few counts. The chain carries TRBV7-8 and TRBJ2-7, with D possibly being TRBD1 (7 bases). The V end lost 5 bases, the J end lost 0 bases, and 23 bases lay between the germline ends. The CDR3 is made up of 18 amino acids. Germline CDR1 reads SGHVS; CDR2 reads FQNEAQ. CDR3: CASSPGRAGQYVSYEQYF. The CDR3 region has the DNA TGTGCCAGCAGCCCAGGCCGGGCGGGACAGTACGTCTCCTACGAGCAGTACTTC.

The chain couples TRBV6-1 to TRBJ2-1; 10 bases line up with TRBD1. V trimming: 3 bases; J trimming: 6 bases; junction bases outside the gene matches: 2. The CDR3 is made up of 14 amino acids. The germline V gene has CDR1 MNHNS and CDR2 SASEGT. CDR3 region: CASSDWDRGNEQFF. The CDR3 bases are TGTGCCAGCAGTGACTGGGACAGGGGCAATGAGCAGTTCTTC.

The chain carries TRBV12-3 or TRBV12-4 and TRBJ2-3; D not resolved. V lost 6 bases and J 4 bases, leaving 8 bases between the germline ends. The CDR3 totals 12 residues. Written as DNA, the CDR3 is TGTGCCAGCAGAGGCGTCTCAGATACGCAGTATTTT. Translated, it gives CASRGVSDTQYF.

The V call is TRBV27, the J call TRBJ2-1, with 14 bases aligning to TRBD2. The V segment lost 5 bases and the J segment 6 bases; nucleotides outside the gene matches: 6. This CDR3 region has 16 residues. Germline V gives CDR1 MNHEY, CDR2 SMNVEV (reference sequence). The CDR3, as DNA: TGTGCCAGCAGTCTGACTAGCGGGAGGGCCCCCAATGAGCAGTTCTTC. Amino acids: CASSLTSGRAPNEQFF.

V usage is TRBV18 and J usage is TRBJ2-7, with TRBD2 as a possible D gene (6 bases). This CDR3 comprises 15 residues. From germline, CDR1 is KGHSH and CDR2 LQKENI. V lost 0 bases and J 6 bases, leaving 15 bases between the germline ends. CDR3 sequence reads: CASSPPAVGAGEQYF. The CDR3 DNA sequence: TGTGCCAGCTCACCACCGGCTGTCGGAGCGGGCGAGCAGTACTTC. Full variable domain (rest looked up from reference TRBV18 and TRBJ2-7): NAGVMQNPRHLVRRRGQEARLRCSPMKGHSHVYWYRQLPEEGLKFMVYLQKENIIDESGMPKERFSAEFPKEGPSILRIQQVVRGDSAAYFCASSPPAVGAGEQYFGPGTRLTVT.

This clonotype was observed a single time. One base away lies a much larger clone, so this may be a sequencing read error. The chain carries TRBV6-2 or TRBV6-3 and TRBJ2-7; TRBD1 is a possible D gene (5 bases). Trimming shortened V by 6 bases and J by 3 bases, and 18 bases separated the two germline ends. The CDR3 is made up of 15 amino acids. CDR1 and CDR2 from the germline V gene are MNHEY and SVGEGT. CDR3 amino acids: CASRKIPTGIYEQYF. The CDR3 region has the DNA TGTGCCAGCAGGAAAATACCCACAGGCATCTACGAGCAGTACTTC.

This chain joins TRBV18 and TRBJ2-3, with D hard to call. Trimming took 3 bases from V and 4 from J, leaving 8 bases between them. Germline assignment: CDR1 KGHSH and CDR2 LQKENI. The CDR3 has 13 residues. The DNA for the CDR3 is TGTGCCAGCTCACCCATTATCGCAGATACGCAGTATTTT. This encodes CASSPIIADTQYF.

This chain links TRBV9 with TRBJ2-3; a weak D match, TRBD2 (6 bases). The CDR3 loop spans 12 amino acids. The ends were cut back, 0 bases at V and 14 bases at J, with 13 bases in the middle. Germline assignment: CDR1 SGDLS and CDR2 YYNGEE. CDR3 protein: CASSVAGETVYF. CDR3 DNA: TGTGCCAGCAGCGTAGCGGGAGAGACAGTGTATTTT.

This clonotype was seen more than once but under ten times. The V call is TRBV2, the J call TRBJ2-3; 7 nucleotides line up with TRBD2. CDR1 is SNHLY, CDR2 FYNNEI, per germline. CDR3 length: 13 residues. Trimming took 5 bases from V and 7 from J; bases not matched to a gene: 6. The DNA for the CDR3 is TGTGCCAGCAGTCTAGGGAGCGGGAATACGCAGTATTTT. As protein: CASSLGSGNTQYF.

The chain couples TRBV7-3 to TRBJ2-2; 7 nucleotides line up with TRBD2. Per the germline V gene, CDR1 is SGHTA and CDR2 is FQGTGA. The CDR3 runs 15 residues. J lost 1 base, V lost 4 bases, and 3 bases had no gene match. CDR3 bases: TGTGCCAGCAGCTCATGGGGGGGGAACACCGGGGAGCTGTTTTTT. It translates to CASSSWGGNTGELFF.

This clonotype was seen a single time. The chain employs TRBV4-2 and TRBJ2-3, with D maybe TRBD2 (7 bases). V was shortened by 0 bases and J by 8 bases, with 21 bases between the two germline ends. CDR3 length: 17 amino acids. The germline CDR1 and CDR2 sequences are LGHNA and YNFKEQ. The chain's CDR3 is CASSQDRTGLRGGTQYF. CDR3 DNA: TGTGCCAGCAGCCAAGACAGGACGGGACTTAGGGGGGGTACGCAGTATTTT.

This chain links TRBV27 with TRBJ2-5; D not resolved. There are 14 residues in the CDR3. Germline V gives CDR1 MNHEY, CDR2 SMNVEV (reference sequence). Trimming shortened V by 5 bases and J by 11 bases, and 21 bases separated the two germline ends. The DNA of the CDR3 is TGTGCCAGCAGTACCAATCCCTCCTACAATGAGCAGTACTTC. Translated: CASSTNPSYNEQYF.

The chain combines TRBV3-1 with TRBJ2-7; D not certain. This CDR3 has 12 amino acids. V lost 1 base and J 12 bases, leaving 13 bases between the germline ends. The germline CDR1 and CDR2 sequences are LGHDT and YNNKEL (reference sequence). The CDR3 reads CASSQALEILYF. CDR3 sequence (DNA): TGTGCCAGCAGCCAAGCCTTAGAGATTCTGTACTTC.